Presented here are 28 T cell receptor delta chains from one specimen sequenced in a study of delta chain sequences of gamma delta T cells. TCRdb reapplied CATT to the 5' RACE reads. The data hold under 800 delta-chain clones, with roughly 8.8% observed a single time. The sequencing sample was made of either unsorted cells or a sorted T cell fraction (not recorded which). These receptors came from a human donor in good health.

In this sample, this clone is large (0.1 to 1%). The sample holds other DNA sequences that translate to the same CDR3. V usage is TRDV1 and J usage is TRDJ1, with 9 bases aligning to TRDD3. The germline V gene encodes CDR1 TSWWSYY and CDR2 QGS. After removal of 3 bases from V and 1 base from J, the junction contained 9 bases not matched to a gene. The CDR3 has 17 amino acids. In DNA, the CDR3 is TGTGCTCTTGGGGACCCTAAACTGGGGGAGGGCACCGATAAACTCATCTTT. The encoded protein is CALGDPKLGEGTDKLIF.

Remarks on this clone: The translation of this DNA and the TCRdb protein of a much larger clone differ at residue 13, probably owing to a read error; the protein shown here is translated from the DNA. This chain joins TRDV1 and TRDJ1; D assignment may be TRDD2 or TRDD3 (6 bases each). This CDR3 has 21 residues. Trimming pared 2 bases from V and 2 bases from J, leaving 30 bases between. Germline lookup yields CDR1 TSWWSYY and CDR2 QGS. The CDR3 spells CALGECSFPLYWVILTDKLIF. The CDR3 nucleotides are TGTGCTCTTGGGGAATGTTCCTTCCCGTTGTACTGGGTGATACTAACCGATAAACTCATCTTT.

Of note for this clone: The protein given by TCRdb reflects a much larger clone and differs at residue 12 from this DNA's translation, likely from a read error; the protein shown is the DNA's translation. The chain combines TRDV1 with TRDJ1, with TRDD3 matching over 8 bases. The junction had 20 bases not matched to a gene; V was cut back by 5 bases and J by 0 bases. The CDR3 runs to 20 residues. Germline CDR1 and CDR2: TSWWSYY and QGS. The chain's CDR3 is CALGNFGKNWGETYTDKLIF. The CDR3 DNA reads as TGTGCTCTTGGGAACTTCGGAAAGAACTGGGGGGAGACCTACACCGATAAACTCATCTTT.

This clone is termed hyperexpanded. The chain has TRDV2 and TRDJ1; 10 bases fit TRDD3. The length of the CDR3 is 17 residues. Germline V CDR1 and CDR2: GEAIGNYY, EKD. Trimming removed 3 bases from V and 0 bases from J; junction bases left unmatched: 9. This chain's CDR3 is CACDPVGTGGYTDKLIF. The CDR3 DNA follows: TGTGCCTGTGACCCAGTGGGCACTGGGGGATACACCGATAAACTCATCTTT.

No V gene call is available, although the J gene is TRDJ2; the table's TRDD3 call for D was not verified on the DNA. The CDR3 contains 33 residues. The CDR3 protein is CSGINAESILLPSWGKVFRNDACGSALTAQLFF. The CDR3 nucleotides read TGCAGTGGTATCAACGCAGAGTCCATTCTACTACCGTCTTGGGGGAAGGTTTTTCGTAATGATGCCTGTGGTAGTGCTTTGACAGCACAACTCTTCTTT.

This clone was seen more than once but under ten times. A far larger clone lies a single base away; this is likely a read error. Other DNA sequences in the same sample also yield this CDR3. The chain is built from TRDV2 and TRDJ1; D not resolved. This CDR3 region has 13 residues. Germline V gene data show CDR1 as GEAIGNYY and CDR2 as EKD. Trimming stripped 1 base from V and 0 bases from J, with 5 bases between. The CDR3 DNA sequence: TGTGCCTGTGACACGTGGAACACCGATAAACTCATCTTT. This codes for CACDTWNTDKLIF.

As for this clone: The TCRdb protein comes from a much larger clone and disagrees with this DNA's translation at residue 5, likely due to a read error; the protein given here is derived from the DNA. The chain couples TRDV1 to TRDJ1, with 8 bases aligning to TRDD3. J lost 0 bases, V lost 5 bases, and 20 bases had no gene match. The CDR3 sequence is 20 residues long. Germline assignment: CDR1 TSWWSYY and CDR2 QGS. The CDR3 coding sequence is TGTGCTCTTGGGATCTTCGGAAAGAACTGGGGGGTGACCTACACCGATAAACTCATCTTT. Protein product: CALGIFGKNWGVTYTDKLIF.

The CDR3 loop is CAFLGTGGWYTDKLIF. DNA of the CDR3: TGTGCCTTCCTAGGTACTGGGGGATGGTACACCGATAAACTCATCTTT. The J gene is TRDJ1, the V gene TRDV2; 10 bases fit TRDD3. CDR3 length equals 16 residues. The J segment lost 0 bases and the V segment lost 8 bases, leaving 11 bases of the junction unmatched. CDR1 and CDR2 from the germline V gene are GEAIGNYY and EKD.

Remarks on this clone: The mismatch at residue 16 between this DNA's translation and the TCRdb protein of a much larger clone likely reflects a read error; the protein shown is translated from the DNA. Although no V gene was called, TRDJ1 is the J gene; TRDD3 is the table's D call, not checked against the DNA. CDR3 size: 19 residues. DNA of the CDR3: TGTGCCTCTTGGGGGGGCTTCCTAACTGGGGGATACGTGACCGATAATCTCATCTTT. Its translation: CASWGGFLTGGYVTDNLIF.

Worth noting for this clone: TCRdb assigns this DNA the protein of a much larger clone, which departs from its translation at residue 19; this likely reflects a read error, and the protein shown comes from translating the DNA. This chain connects TRDV1 to TRDJ1; 8 nucleotides agree with TRDD3. Germline V gives CDR1 TSWWSYY, CDR2 QGS. Losses at the gene ends were 4 bases for V and 4 bases for J; bases not matched to a gene: 35. CDR3 size: 24 residues. CDR3 in amino acids: CALGGTQPSAILGAPYGNIDKLIF. CDR3 bases: TGTGCTCTTGGGGGGACCCAGCCTTCCGCGATACTGGGGGCCCCCTACGGTAACATCGATAAACTCATCTTT.

As concerns this clone: TCRdb's protein for this DNA is that of a much larger clone and differs from the translation at residue 12, likely a read error; the protein shown is the DNA translation. Other DNA variants within this sample encode the same CDR3. The chain joins TRDV1 to TRDJ2; D tentatively fits TRDD2 or TRDD3 (9 bases each). This CDR3 has 23 amino acids. In germline, CDR1 is TSWWSYY, CDR2 QGS. Trimming pared 0 bases from V and 0 bases from J, leaving 29 bases between. CDR3 sequence: CALGELPFLRPRGILPLTAQLFF. The CDR3 bases are TGTGCTCTTGGGGAACTACCCTTCCTACGTCCCAGGGGGATACTCCCTTTGACAGCACAACTCTTCTTT.

This clone was observed a handful of times. This DNA's translation and the protein TCRdb lists, from a much larger clone, do not match at residue 17, likely due to a read error; the protein shown is translated from the DNA. Other DNA sequences of this sample code for an identical CDR3. The chain recombines TRDV1 with TRDJ1; 8 bases fit TRDD3. CDR3 length: 20 amino acids. Germline assignment: CDR1 TSWWSYY and CDR2 QGS. The CDR3 coding sequence is TGTGCTCTTGGGAACTTCGGAAAGAACTGGGGGGTGACCTACACCGATAACCTCATCTTT. It translates to CALGNFGKNWGVTYTDNLIF.

This clone is judged medium-sized. The V gene is TRDV2, the J gene TRDJ1; TRDD3 aligns across 12 bases. V gave up 3 bases and J gave up 1 base; unmatched junction bases: 17. This CDR3 is 20 amino acids long. Germline V CDR1 and CDR2: GEAIGNYY, EKD. The CDR3 sequence is CACDPLGDTGGYYRTDKLIF. The CDR3 region has the DNA TGTGCCTGTGACCCCCTGGGGGATACTGGGGGATACTACCGCACCGATAAACTCATCTTT.

About this clone: A far bigger clonotype differs at one base, so this is likely a read error. Other DNA sequences in this specimen translate into the identical CDR3. The J gene is TRDJ1, the V gene TRDV1; 8 bases agree with TRDD3. The CDR3 has 20 residues. Germline V gene sequence: CDR1 TSWWSYY, CDR2 QGS. With V trimmed by 5 bases and J by 0 bases, 20 bases remained unmatched. CDR3 sequence: CALGNFGKNWGVTYTDKLIF. CDR3 in DNA: TGTGCTCTTGGGAACTTCGGGAAGAACTGGGGGGTGACCTACACCGATAAACTCATCTTT.

By sample share, this clone is medium-sized (0.01 to 0.1%). This chain uses TRDV2 with TRDJ1; 7 nucleotides line up with TRDD3. CDR1 is GEAIGNYY and CDR2 is EKD in the germline V gene. The CDR3 spans 16 residues. V lost 2 bases and J lost 2; bases outside the gene matches: 10. CDR3 residues: CACDSLGALGTDKLIF. In nucleotides, the CDR3 is TGTGCCTGTGACAGCCTGGGGGCTTTGGGGACCGATAAACTCATCTTT.

This clone was detected only a few times. It is likely a read error: a sequence one base away is far more abundant. Additional DNA sequences in this sample encode the identical CDR3. The rearrangement uses TRDV1 and TRDJ1; 7 positions match TRDD3. V shed 5 bases and J 0 bases; nucleotides not matched to a gene: 21. This CDR3 comprises 20 residues. CDR1 and CDR2 from the germline V gene are TSWWSYY and QGS. The DNA for the CDR3 is TGTGCTCTTGGGAACTTCGGAAAGAACTGGGGTGTGACCTACACCGATAAACTCATCTTT. It yields the protein CALGNFGKNWGVTYTDKLIF.

This clone has more than one count but fewer than ten. The chain links TRDV1 to TRDJ2; 12 bases agree with TRDD3. CDR1 is TSWWSYY, CDR2 QGS, per germline. The CDR3 has 24 residues. With 2 bases clipped from V and 0 bases from J, the junction kept 22 bases outside the gene matches. The CDR3 sequence is CALGEGPLPLTHWGILPLTAQLFF. CDR3 nucleotides: TGTGCTCTTGGGGAAGGCCCTCTACCGCTAACACACTGGGGGATACTCCCTTTGACAGCACAACTCTTCTTT.

As regards this clone: It differs at one base from a far larger clone, so likely a read error. This CDR3 is also generated by other DNA sequences in the sample. No V segment was called; the J segment is TRDJ4; TRDD3, as called in the table, went unchecked against the DNA. The CDR3 extends over 22 amino acids. The CDR3 nucleotides are TGCTCTGGAGTCATTTCTTGGGGGATTGTGCCTTCCGTCGGCTTAACTGGGGGACCCCTAATCTTT. Encoded protein: CSGVISWGIVPSVGLTGGPLIF.

No V gene was called, and the J gene is TRDJ1; no check of the table's D call, TRDD3, against the DNA was made. This CDR3 is 27 amino acids long. CDR3 bases: TGCAGTGGTATCAACGCAGAGTTGTCTTGGGTCATGTCTTGGGGGACGGAAGGGGGGACTTACACCGATAAACTCATCTTT. It encodes CSGINAELSWVMSWGTEGGTYTDKLIF.

This clone qualifies as medium-sized (0.01 to 0.1%). The chain combines TRDV2 with TRDJ1, with 11 positions matching TRDD3. Trimming removed 3 bases from V and 4 bases from J; junction bases left unmatched: 12. This CDR3 is 17 amino acids long. Germline-derived CDR1 and CDR2 are GEAIGNYY and EKD. As DNA, the CDR3 is TGTGCCTGTGACCCTATACCCGTACTGGGGGATATCGATAAACTCATCTTT. Its translation: CACDPIPVLGDIDKLIF.

This clone turned up a few times. This DNA's translation differs at residue 14 from TCRdb's protein, which comes from a much larger clone; a read error is likely, and the protein shown is translated from the DNA. The chain combines TRDV1 with TRDJ1; 9 nucleotides line up with TRDD3. Germline V lookup: CDR1 TSWWSYY, CDR2 QGS. The CDR3 covers 21 residues. V shed 2 bases and J 2 bases; nucleotides not matched to a gene: 21. CDR3 sequence reads: CALGECSFPLYWGTLTDKLIF. The DNA of the CDR3 is TGTGCTCTTGGGGAATGTTCCTTCCCGTTGTACTGGGGGACACTAACCGATAAACTCATCTTT.

The table lists this clone with a few counts. The chain carries TRDV1 and TRDJ1; no clear D. Germline CDR1 reads TSWWSYY; CDR2 reads QGS. This CDR3 comprises 11 residues. V was pared by 4 bases and J by 1 base, with 1 base between. The DNA for the CDR3 is TGTGCTCTTGGGGGCACCGATAAACTCATCTTT. Its translation: CALGGTDKLIF.

A word on this clone: The protein TCRdb lists belongs to a much larger clone and differs from this DNA's translation at residue 18, which points to a read error; the protein shown is made from the DNA. V usage is TRDV1 and J usage is TRDJ1, with TRDD3 matching over 8 bases. The CDR3 totals 20 residues. Germline loops: CDR1 TSWWSYY, CDR2 QGS. The DNA of the CDR3 is TGTGCTCTTGGGAACTTCGGAAAGAACTGGGGGGTGACCTACACCGATAAACACATCTTT. This gives the protein CALGNFGKNWGVTYTDKHIF.

This clone is medium-sized by share. V gene TRDV2 combines with J gene TRDJ1, with a weak D call TRDD3 (6 bases). The germline V and J ends were trimmed by 3 bases and 0 bases, with 13 bases remaining between them. CDR3 length equals 15 residues. Germline V gene sequence: CDR1 GEAIGNYY, CDR2 EKD. This CDR3 reads CACDSVGVNTDKLIF. The CDR3 DNA reads TGTGCCTGTGACTCCGTGGGGGTTAACACCGATAAACTCATCTTT.

The J gene call is TRDJ4, but no V gene call exists; the D call TRDD3 from the table was never checked on the DNA. This CDR3 is 14 amino acids long. The CDR3 nucleotides are TGTTCTGCTCTTGGGGGTCATTGTGCCAGACCCCTGATCTTT. Its translation is CSALGGHCARPLIF.

Worth noting for this clone: The TCRdb protein comes from a much larger clone and disagrees with this DNA's translation at residue 2, likely due to a read error; the protein given here is derived from the DNA. The J gene is TRDJ1, the V gene TRDV2; tentative D call: TRDD3 (5 bases). The CDR3 covers 15 residues. Germline lookup yields CDR1 GEAIGNYY and CDR2 EKD. CDR3 nucleotides: TGTTCCTGTTATCCCTTGGGGACGTACACCGATAAACTCATCTTT. Translating it yields CSCYPLGTYTDKLIF.

This clone was recorded a few times. This likely stems from a read error, as it lies one base from a far larger clone. Other DNA variants within this sample encode the same CDR3. The rearrangement joins TRDV1 to TRDJ1; 8 positions match TRDD3. This CDR3 is built from 20 residues. In germline, CDR1 is TSWWSYY, CDR2 QGS. With 5 bases clipped from V and 0 bases from J, the junction kept 20 bases outside the gene matches. CDR3 residues: CALGNFGKNWGVTYTDKLIF. The DNA for the CDR3 is TGTGCTCTTGGGAACTTCGGAAAGAACTGGGGGGTTACCTACACCGATAAACTCATCTTT.

Comment on this clone: A read error likely explains why the TCRdb protein, taken from a much larger clone, differs from this DNA's translation at residue 16; the protein shown is translated from the DNA. The V and J genes are TRDV1 and TRDJ1, with 8 bases lining up with TRDD3. This CDR3 region has 24 residues. V shed 4 bases, J shed 0 bases, and the junction held 31 bases outside the gene matches. Per the germline V gene, CDR1 is TSWWSYY and CDR2 is QGS. The CDR3 protein is CALGGTQPSAILGAPHGNTDKLIF. CDR3 coding DNA: TGTGCTCTTGGGGGGACCCAGCCTTCCGCGATACTGGGGGCCCCCCACGGTAACACCGATAAACTCATCTTT.